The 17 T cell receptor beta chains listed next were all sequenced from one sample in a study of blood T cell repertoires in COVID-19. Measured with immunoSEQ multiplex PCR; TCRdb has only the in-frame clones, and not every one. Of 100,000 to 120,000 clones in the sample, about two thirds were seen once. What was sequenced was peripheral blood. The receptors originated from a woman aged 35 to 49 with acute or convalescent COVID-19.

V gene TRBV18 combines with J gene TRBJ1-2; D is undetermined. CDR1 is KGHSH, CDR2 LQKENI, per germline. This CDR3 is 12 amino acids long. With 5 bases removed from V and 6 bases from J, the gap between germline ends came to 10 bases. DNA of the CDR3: TGTGCCAGCTCAACCGACGGGGATGGCTACACCTTC. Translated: CASSTDGDGYTF.

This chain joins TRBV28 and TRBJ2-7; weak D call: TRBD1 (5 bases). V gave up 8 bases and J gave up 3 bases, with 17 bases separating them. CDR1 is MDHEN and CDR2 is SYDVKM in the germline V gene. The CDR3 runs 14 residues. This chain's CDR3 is CASVQQQGSYEQYF. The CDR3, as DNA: TGTGCCAGCGTGCAGCAGCAGGGAAGCTACGAGCAGTACTTC.

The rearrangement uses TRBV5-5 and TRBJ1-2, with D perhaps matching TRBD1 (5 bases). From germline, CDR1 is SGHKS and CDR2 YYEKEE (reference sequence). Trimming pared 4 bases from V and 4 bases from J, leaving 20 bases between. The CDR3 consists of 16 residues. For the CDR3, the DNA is TGTGCCAGCAGCCGTGGGGGGACGGGACGGGCCTATGGCTACACCTTC. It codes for CASSRGGTGRAYGYTF.

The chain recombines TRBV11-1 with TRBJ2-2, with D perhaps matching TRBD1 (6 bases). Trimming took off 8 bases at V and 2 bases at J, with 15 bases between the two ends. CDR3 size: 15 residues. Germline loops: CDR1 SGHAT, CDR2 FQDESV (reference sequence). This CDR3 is CASQRGQPNTGELFF. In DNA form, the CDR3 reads TGTGCCAGCCAACGAGGACAGCCTAACACCGGGGAGCTGTTTTTT.

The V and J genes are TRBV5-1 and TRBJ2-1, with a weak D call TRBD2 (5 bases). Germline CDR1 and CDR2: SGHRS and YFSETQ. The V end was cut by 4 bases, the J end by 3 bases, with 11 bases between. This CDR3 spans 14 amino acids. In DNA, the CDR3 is TGCGCCAGCAGCGCAGGACTGGACTACAATGAGCAGTTCTTC. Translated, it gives CASSAGLDYNEQFF.

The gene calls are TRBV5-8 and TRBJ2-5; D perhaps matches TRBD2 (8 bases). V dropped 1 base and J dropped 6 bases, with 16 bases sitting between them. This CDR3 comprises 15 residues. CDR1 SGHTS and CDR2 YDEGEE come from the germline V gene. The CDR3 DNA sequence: TGTGCCAGCAGCTTGCGGGAGGGGGCATTGAAGACCCAGTACTTC. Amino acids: CASSLREGALKTQYF. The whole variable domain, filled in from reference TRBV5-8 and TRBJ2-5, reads EAGVTQSPTHLIKTRGQQATLRCSPISGHTSVYWYQQALGLGLQFLLWYDEGEERNRGNFPPRFSGRQFPNYSSELNVNALELEDSALYLCASSLREGALKTQYFGPGTRLLVL.

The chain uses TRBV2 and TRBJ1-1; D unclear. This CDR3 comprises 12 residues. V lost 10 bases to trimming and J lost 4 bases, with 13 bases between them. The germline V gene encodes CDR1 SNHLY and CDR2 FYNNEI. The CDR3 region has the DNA TGTGCCACCCAACCGGGATCCACTGAAGCTTTCTTT. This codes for CATQPGSTEAFF.

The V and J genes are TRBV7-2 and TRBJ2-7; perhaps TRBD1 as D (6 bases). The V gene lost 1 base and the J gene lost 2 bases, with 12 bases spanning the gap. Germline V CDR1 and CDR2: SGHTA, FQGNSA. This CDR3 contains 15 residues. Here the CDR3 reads CASSLGHGTTYEQYF. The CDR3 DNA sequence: TGTGCCAGCAGCTTAGGGCACGGGACAACCTACGAGCAGTACTTC.

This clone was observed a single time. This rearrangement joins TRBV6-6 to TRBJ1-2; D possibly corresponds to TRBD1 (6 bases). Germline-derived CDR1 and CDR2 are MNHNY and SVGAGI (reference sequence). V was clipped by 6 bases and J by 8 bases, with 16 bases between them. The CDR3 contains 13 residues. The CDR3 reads CASSPRQDGGYTF. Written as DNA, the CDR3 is TGTGCCAGCAGCCCCCGACAGGATGGAGGCTACACCTTC.

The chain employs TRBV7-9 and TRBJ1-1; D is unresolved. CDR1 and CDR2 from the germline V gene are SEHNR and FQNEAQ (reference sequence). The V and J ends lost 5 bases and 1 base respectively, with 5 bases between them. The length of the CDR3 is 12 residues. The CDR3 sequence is CASSGANTEAFF. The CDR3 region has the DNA TGTGCCAGCAGCGGAGCGAACACTGAAGCTTTCTTT.

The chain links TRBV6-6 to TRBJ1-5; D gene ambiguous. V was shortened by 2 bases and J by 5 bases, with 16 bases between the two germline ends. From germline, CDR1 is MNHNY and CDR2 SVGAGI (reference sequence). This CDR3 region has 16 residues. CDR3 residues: CASSYRSRGWDQPQHF. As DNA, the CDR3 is TGTGCCAGCAGTTACAGGTCGAGAGGGTGGGATCAGCCCCAGCATTTT.

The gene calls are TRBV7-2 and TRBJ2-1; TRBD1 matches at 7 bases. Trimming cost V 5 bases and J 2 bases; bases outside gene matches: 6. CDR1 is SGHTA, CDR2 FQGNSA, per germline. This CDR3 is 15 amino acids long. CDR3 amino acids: CASSPTGFTYNEQFF. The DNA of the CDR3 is TGTGCCAGCAGCCCGACAGGGTTCACCTACAATGAGCAGTTCTTC.

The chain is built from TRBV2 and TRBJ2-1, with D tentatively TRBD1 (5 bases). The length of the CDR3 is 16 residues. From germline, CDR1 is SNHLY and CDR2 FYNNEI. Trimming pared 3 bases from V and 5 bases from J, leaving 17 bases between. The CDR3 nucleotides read TGTGCCAGCAGTGAGGGTCAGGGATACGGAAACAATGAGCAGTTCTTC. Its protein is CASSEGQGYGNNEQFF.

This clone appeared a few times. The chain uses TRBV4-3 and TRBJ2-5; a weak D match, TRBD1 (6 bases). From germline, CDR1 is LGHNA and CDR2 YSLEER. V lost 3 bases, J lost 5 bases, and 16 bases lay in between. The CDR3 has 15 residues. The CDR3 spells CASSQGTFEVETQYF. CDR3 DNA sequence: TGCGCCAGCAGCCAGGGGACATTCGAGGTGGAGACCCAGTACTTC.

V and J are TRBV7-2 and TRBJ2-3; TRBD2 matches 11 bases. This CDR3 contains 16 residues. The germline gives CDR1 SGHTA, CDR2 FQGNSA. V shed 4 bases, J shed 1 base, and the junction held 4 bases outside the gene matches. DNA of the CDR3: TGTGCCAGCAGCTCTATAGCGGGGGGGGGCACAGATACGCAGTATTTT. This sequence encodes CASSSIAGGGTDTQYF.

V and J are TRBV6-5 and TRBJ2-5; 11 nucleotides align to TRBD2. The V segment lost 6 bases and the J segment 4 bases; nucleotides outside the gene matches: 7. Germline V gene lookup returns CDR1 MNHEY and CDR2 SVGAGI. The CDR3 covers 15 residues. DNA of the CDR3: TGTGCCAGCAGCACGACTAGCGGGGTCCGAGAGACCCAGTACTTC. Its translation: CASSTTSGVRETQYF.

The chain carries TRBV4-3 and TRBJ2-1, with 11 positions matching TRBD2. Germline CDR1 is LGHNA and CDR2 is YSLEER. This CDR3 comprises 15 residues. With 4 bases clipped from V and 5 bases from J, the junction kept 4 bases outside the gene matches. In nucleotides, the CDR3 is TGCGCCAGCAGCCGACTAGCGGGGAACAACAATGAGCAGTTCTTC. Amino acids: CASSRLAGNNNEQFF.